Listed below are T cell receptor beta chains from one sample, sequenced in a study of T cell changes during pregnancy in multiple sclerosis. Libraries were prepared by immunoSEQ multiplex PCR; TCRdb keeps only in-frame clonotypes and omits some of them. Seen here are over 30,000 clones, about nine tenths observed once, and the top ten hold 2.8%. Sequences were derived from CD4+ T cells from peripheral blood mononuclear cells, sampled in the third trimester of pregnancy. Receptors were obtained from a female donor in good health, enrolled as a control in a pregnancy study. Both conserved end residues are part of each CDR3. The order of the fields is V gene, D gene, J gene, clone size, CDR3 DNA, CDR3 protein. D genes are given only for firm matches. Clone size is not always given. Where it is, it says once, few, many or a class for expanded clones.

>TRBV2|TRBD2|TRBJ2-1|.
TGTGCCAGCAGTGAGCGGGAGGGTACTGAGCAGTTCTTC
CASSEREGTEQFF
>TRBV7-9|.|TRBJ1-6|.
TGTGCCAGCAGCTTAGCAACAGCATATAATTCACCCCTCCACTTT
CASSLATAYNSPLHF
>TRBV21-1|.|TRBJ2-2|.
TGTGCCAGCAGCAAAGTATCAGGGGCGGGGAACACCGGGGAGCTGTTTTTT
CASSKVSGAGNTGELFF
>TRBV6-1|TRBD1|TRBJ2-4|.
TGTGCCAGCAGTGATGGACAGGGAAGACCCAAAAACATTCAGTACTTC
CASSDGQGRPKNIQYF
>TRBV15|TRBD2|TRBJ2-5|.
TGTGCCACCAGCAGAGGGTCAAGCGGGAGACAAGAGACCCAGTACTTC
CATSRGSSGRQETQYF
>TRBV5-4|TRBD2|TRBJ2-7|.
TGTGCCAGCAGCTTGGCCGGGGGGATGGATACATACGAGCAGTACTTC
CASSLAGGMDTYEQYF
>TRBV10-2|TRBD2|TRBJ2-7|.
TGCGCCAGCAGTGAGGGGCTAGCGGGGACCTCCTACGAGCAGTACTTC
CASSEGLAGTSYEQYF
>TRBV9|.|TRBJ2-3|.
TGTGCCAGCAGCGTAGGCCCAACTAGCACAGATACGCAGTATTTT
CASSVGPTSTDTQYF
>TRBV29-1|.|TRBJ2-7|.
TGCAGCGTAACCGGCAGGGTTTTCTACGAGCAGTACTTC
CSVTGRVFYEQYF
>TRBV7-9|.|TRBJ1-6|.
TGTGCCAGCAGCTCCGATCGACGGGAGTGGGCTTTT
CASSSDRREWAF
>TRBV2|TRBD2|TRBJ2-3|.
TGTGCCAGCAGCCCGACTAGCGGGGCCGATACGCAGTATTTT
CASSPTSGADTQYF
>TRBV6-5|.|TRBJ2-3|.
TGTGCCAGCGGACTCCGGGGAGATACGCAGTATTTT
CASGLRGDTQYF
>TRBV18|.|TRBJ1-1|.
TGTGCCAGCTCACCTCCGGGACAGAACACTGAAGCTTTCTTT
CASSPPGQNTEAFF
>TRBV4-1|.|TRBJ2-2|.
TGCGCCAGCAGCCAAAGGGACTTTACCGGGGAGCTGTTTTTT
CASSQRDFTGELFF
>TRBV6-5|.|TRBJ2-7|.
TGTGCCAGCAGTCTACGACAGAAAACCTACGAGCAGTACTTC
CASSLRQKTYEQYF
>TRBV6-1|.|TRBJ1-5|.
TGTGCCAGCGCAGGGGCCCTCTTTAGCAATCAGCCCCAGCATTTT
CASAGALFSNQPQHF
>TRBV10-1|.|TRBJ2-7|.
TGCGCCAGCAGTGAGGGACAGACCTACGAGCAGTACTTC
CASSEGQTYEQYF
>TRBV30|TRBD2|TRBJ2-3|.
TGTGCCTGGGGACTAGCGGGAGTCGGGAGTACGCAGTATTTT
CAWGLAGVGSTQYF
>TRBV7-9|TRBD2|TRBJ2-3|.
TGTGCCAGCAGCTCGAGACCGGGACTAGAAGTTGTTACGCAGTATTTT
CASSSRPGLEVVTQYF
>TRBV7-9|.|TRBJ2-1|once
TGTGCCAGCAGCGCCCAGCGGGTTCCCTACAATGAGCAGTTCTTC
CASSAQRVPYNEQFF
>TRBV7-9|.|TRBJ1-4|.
TGTGCCAGCAGCCCAGGGTCAACTAATGAAAAACTGTTTTTT
CASSPGSTNEKLFF
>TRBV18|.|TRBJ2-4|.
TGTGCCAGCTCACCTTGGACTGGTGCCAAAAACATTCAGTACTTC
CASSPWTGAKNIQYF
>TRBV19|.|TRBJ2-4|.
TGTGCCAGTACCATCACTGTAGGGGTGGGGAACATTCAGTACTTC
CASTITVGVGNIQYF
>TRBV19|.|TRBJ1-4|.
TGTGCCAGTAGTATAGGGACGGGAAATGAAAAACTGTTTTTT
CASSIGTGNEKLFF
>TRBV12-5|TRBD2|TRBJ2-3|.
TGTGCTAGTGGTCTGGGACTAGCGGGACCGAAGGATACGCAGTATTTT
CASGLGLAGPKDTQYF
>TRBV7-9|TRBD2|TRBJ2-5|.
TGTGCCAGCAGCTTAGAAAGCGGGAGGGCCGGAGAGACCCAGTACTTC
CASSLESGRAGETQYF
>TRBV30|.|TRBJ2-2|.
TGTGCCTGGAGAATAGGGGGAAACACCGGGGAGCTGTTTTTT
CAWRIGGNTGELFF
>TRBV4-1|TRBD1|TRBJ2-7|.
TGCGCCAGCAGCTGGGACAGGGGAGGGTACGAGCAGTACTTC
CASSWDRGGYEQYF
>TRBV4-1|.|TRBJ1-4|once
TGCGCCAGCAGCCCGCCCTCCCGGGGAGCAACTAATGAAAAACTGTTTTTT
CASSPPSRGATNEKLFF
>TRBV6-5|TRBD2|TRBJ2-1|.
TGTGCCAGCAGCGTCGGACTAGCGGAACACAATGAGCAGTTCTTC
CASSVGLAEHNEQFF
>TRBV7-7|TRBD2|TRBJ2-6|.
TGTGCCAGCAGCTCCGGTAGCGGGGGAGTTGCTGGGGCCAACGTCCTGACTTTC
CASSSGSGGVAGANVLTF
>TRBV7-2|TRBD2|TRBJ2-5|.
TGTGCCAGCAGCTTAAACGCGGGAGGGAGCCAAGAGACCCAGTACTTC
CASSLNAGGSQETQYF
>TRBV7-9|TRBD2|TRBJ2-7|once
TGTGCCAGCAGCAATCCCGCCAGCGGGAGGCCCAACGAGCAGTACTTC
CASSNPASGRPNEQYF
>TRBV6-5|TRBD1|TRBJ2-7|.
TGTGCCAGCAGTTACGGGGGACAGTACGCCTACGAGCAGTACTTC
CASSYGGQYAYEQYF
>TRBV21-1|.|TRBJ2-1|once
TGTGCCAGCAGCAAAGCGGGAGACAACTACAATGAGCAGTTCTTC
CASSKAGDNYNEQFF
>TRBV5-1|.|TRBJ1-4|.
TGCGCCAGCAGCCGGGGGGGTAATGAAAAACTGTTTTTT
CASSRGGNEKLFF
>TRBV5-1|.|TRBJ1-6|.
TGCGCCAGCAGCTTGGGAGGGCCAAGCTCGAATTCACCCCTCCACTTT
CASSLGGPSSNSPLHF
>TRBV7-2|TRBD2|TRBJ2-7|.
TGTGCCAGCAGCTTGGGACTAGCGGGGTCCTACGAGCAGTACTTC
CASSLGLAGSYEQYF
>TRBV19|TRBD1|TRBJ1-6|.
TGTGCCAGCTCGGGACAGAGTAATTCACCCCTCCACTTT
CASSGQSNSPLHF
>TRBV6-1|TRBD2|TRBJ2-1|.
TGTGCCAGCAGTGCCCGGCAGCGGGGGAGCTCCTACAATGAGCAGTTCTTC
CASSARQRGSSYNEQFF
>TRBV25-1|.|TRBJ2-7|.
TGTGCCAGCAGTGACCCGGGGATCAACTACGAGCAGTACTTC
CASSDPGINYEQYF
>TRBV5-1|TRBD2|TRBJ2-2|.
TGCGCCAGCAGCTTGTCGAGCGGGAGGGCCGTCGGGGAGCTGTTTTTT
CASSLSSGRAVGELFF
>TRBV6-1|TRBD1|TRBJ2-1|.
TGTGCCAGCAGTGAATTGTATCGGACAGGGTCGAATGAGCAGTTCTTC
CASSELYRTGSNEQFF
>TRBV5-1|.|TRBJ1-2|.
TGCGCCAGCAGCTTGGATGGGACAAGGCTTGGGGACTATGGCTACACCTTC
CASSLDGTRLGDYGYTF
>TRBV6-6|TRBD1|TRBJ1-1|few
TGTGCCAGCAGACTCCAGGGGGCCGGCACTGAAGCTTTCTTT
CASRLQGAGTEAFF
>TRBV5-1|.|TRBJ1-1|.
TGCGCCAGCAGCTTAACAGGGTATTCGGAAACTGAAGCTTTCTTT
CASSLTGYSETEAFF
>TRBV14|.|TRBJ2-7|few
TGTGCCAGCAGCCAAGAGAGGGCACCTCCCTACGAGCAGTACTTC
CASSQERAPPYEQYF
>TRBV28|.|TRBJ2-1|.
TGTGCCAGCATCTCCGGGACACTCCATGAGCAGTTCTTC
CASISGTLHEQFF
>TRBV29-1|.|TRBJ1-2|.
TGCAGCGTTGAAGAGGGGGGGGTGGGGCATAACTATGGCTACACCTTC
CSVEEGGVGHNYGYTF
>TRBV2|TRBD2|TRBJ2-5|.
TGTGCCAGCAGTGGGGGACTAGTTGGAGAGACCCAGTACTTC
CASSGGLVGETQYF
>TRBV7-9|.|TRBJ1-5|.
TGTGCCAGCAGCTTAGGTGAAACAGGCAATCAGCCCCAGCATTTT
CASSLGETGNQPQHF
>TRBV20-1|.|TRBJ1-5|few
TGCAGTGCTTCCTCCGAGGCCCAGCATTTT
CSASSEAQHF
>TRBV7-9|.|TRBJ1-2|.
TGTGCCAGCACCCCGGGCGGGCCGTCGGGCTATGGCTACACCTTC
CASTPGGPSGYGYTF
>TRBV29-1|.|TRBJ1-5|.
TGCAGCGTTGGGGAGGGCCCCAATCAGCCCCAGCATTTT
CSVGEGPNQPQHF
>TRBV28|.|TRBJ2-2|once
TGCCAAGCGGGCGCCCGTCACACCGGGGAGCTGTTTTTT
CQAGARHTGELFF